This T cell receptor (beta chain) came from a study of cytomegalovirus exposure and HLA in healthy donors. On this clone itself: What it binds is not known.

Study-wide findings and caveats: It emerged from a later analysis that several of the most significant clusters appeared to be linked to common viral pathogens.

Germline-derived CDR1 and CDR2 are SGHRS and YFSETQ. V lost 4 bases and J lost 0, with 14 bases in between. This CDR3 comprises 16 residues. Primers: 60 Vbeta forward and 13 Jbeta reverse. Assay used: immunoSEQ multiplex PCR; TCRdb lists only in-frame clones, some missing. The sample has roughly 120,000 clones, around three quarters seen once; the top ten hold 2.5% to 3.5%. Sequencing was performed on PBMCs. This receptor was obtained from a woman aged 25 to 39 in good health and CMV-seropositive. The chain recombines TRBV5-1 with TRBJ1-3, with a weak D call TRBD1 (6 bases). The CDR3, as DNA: TGCGCCAGCAGCAGGGACACGAGGAACTCTGGAAACACCATATATTTT. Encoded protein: CASSRDTRNSGNTIYF. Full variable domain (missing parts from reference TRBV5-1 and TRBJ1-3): KAGVTQTPRYLIKTRGQQVTLSCSPISGHRSVSWYQQTPGQGLQFLFEYFSETQRNKGNFPGRFSGRQFSNSRSEMNVSTLELGDSALYLCASSRDTRNSGNTIYFGEGSWLTVV.